The table lists the clone carrying this T cell receptor beta chain with many counts. This sample stems from a study of early T cells in non-severe SARS-CoV-2 infection. TCRdb analysed the 5' RACE reads with MiXCR anew, one entry per CDR3 protein. This repertoire shows roughly 80,000 distinct CDR3 sequences, 10% to 12% found once; its top ten account for around 12%. The CDR3 consists of 16 residues. V was cut by 4 bases and J by 6 bases, with 16 bases left in between. Per the germline V gene, CDR1 is SGHTA and CDR2 is FQGNSA. The sequence was collected from an adult who was a healthcare worker with PCR-confirmed SARS-CoV-2 infection or an uninfected control (not recorded which). The chain links TRBV7-2 to TRBJ1-6; D not certain. The starting material was whole blood, obtained at baseline. In DNA form, the CDR3 reads TGTGCCAGCAGCTCCTCGGTGCGGGTCCGTAATTCACCCCTCCACTTT. Translating it yields CASSSSVRVRNSPLHF.